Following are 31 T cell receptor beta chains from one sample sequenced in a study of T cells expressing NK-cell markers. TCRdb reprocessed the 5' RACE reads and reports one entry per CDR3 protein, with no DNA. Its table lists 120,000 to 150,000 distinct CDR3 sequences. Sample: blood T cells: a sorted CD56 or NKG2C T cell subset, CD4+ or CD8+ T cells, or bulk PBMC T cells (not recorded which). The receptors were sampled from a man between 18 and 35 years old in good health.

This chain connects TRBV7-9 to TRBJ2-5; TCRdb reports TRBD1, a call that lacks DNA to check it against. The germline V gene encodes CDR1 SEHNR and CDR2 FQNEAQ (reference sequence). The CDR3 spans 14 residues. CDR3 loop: CASSSPGARETQYF.

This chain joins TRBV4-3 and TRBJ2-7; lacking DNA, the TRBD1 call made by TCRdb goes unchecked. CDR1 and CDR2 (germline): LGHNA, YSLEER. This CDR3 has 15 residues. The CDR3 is CASSQDGTQLEEQYF.

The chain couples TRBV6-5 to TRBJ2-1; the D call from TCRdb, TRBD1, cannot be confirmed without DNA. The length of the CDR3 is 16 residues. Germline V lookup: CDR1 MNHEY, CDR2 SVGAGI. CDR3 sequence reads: CASSYSRGLPGNEQFF.

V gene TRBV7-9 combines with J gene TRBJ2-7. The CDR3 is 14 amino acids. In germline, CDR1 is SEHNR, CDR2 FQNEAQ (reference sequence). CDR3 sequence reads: CASSLVVVPYEQYF.

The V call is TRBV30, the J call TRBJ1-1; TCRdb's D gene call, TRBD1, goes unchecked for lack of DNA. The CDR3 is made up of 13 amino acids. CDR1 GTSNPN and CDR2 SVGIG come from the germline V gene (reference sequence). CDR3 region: CAWRGWGATEAFF.

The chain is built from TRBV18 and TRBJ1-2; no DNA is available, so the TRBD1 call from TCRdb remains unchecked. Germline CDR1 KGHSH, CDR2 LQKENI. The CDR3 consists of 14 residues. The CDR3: CASSRVRGIGGYTF.

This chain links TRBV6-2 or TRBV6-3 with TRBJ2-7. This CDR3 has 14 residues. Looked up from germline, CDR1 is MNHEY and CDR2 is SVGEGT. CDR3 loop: CASSYPDSYYEQYF.

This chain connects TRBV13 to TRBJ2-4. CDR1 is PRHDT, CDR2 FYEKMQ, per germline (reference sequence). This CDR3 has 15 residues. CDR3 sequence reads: CASSLGSLGKNIQYF.

CDR3 loop: CASSIPPQGARTEAFF. The chain has TRBV19 and TRBJ1-1; the D call from TCRdb, TRBD1, cannot be confirmed without DNA. Germline V lookup: CDR1 LNHDA, CDR2 SQIVND (reference sequence). This CDR3 contains 16 residues.

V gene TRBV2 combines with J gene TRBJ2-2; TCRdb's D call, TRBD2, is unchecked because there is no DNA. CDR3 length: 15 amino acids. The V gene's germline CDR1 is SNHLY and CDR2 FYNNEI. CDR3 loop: CASWTSTLNAGELFF.

CDR3 protein: CASSPGTGKTYEQYF. The V gene is TRBV7-8, the J gene TRBJ2-7; TCRdb picks TRBD1, but there is no DNA to check that call. This CDR3 spans 15 amino acids. Germline V gene sequence: CDR1 SGHVS, CDR2 FQNEAQ.

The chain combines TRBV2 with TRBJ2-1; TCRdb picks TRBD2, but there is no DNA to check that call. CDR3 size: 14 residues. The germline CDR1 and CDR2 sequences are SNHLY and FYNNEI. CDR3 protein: CASWDPHQGNEQFF.

The CDR3 region is CSVVIGMNTEAFF. The chain recombines TRBV29-1 with TRBJ1-1. This CDR3 has 13 amino acids. Germline V lookup: CDR1 SQVTM, CDR2 ANQGSEA.

CDR3 in amino acids: CASRETGSSYNEQFF. The chain uses TRBV19 and TRBJ2-1; TCRdb outputs TRBD1, but without DNA this stays unchecked. The germline gives CDR1 LNHDA, CDR2 SQIVND (reference sequence). The CDR3 length is 15 residues. The full variable domain, in which reference TRBV19 and TRBJ2-1 provide the parts outside the CDR3, is DGGITQSPKYLFRKEGQNVTLSCEQNLNHDAMYWYRQDPGQGLRLIYYSQIVNDFQKGDIAEGYSVSREKKESFPLTVTSAQKNPTAFYLCASRETGSSYNEQFFGPGTRLTVL.

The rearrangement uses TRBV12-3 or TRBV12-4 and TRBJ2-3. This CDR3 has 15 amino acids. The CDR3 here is CASSFLIPNTDTQYF.

The CDR3 is CATSGGQGIEQFF. V usage is TRBV24-1 and J usage is TRBJ2-1; TCRdb selects TRBD1, and the lack of DNA leaves this call unchecked. The CDR3 is 13 residues long. Germline CDR1 and CDR2: KGHDR and SFDVKD.

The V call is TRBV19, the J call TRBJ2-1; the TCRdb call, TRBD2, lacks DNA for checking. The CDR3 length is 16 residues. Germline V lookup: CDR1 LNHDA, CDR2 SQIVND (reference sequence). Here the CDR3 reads CASSYRGLANHNEQFF.

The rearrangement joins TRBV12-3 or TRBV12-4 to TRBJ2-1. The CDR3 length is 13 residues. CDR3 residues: CASSLYGEKGQFF.

The CDR3 spells CSAGAGSPYEQYF. V usage is TRBV29-1 and J usage is TRBJ2-7; the TRBD1 assignment by TCRdb is unverifiable without DNA. Germline values: CDR1 SQVTM, CDR2 ANQGSEA. This CDR3 region has 13 residues.

The CDR3 loop reads CASTPGVYTGELFF. The rearrangement joins TRBV12-3 or TRBV12-4 to TRBJ2-2; TCRdb returns TRBD1, unconfirmable since there is no DNA. There are 14 residues in the CDR3.

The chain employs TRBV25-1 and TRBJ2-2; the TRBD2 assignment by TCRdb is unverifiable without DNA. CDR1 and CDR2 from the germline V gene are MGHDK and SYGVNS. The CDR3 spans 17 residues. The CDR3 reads CASSEKPGTSVTGELFF.

The CDR3 sequence is CASSGDTSRSGELFF. J is TRBJ2-2 and V is TRBV10-2; TCRdb reports TRBD1, a call that lacks DNA to check it against. Germline-derived CDR1 and CDR2 are WSHSY and SAAADI. The CDR3 sequence is 15 residues long.

The CDR3 spells CASSQDLRGGLVFSSYEQYF. The J gene is TRBJ2-7, the V gene TRBV4-2; TCRdb's D gene call, TRBD2, goes unchecked for lack of DNA. The CDR3 has 20 residues. CDR1 is LGHNA and CDR2 is YNFKEQ in the germline V gene.

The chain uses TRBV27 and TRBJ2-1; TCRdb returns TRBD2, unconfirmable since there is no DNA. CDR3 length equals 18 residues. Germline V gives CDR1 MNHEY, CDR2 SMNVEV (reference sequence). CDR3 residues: CASSYYGTSGTKHNEQFF.

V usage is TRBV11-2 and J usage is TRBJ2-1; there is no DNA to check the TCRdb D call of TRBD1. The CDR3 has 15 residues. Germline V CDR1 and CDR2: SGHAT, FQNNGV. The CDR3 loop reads CASSLGQGLRNEQFF.

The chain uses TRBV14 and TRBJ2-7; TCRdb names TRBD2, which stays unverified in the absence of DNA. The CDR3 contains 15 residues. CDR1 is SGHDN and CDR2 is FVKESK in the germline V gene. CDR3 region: CASSPIAGGTYEQYF. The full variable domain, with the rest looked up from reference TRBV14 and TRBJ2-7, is EAGVTQFPSHSVIEKGQTVTLRCDPISGHDNLYWYRRVMGKEIKFLLHFVKESKQDESGMPNNRFLAERTGGTYSTLKVQPAELEDSGVYFCASSPIAGGTYEQYFGPGTRLTVT.

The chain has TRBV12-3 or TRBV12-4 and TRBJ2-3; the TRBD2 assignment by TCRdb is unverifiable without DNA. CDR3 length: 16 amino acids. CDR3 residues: CASSIGTSAMADTQYF.

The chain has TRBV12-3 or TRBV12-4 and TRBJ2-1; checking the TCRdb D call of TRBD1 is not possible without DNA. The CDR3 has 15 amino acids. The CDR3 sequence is CASSHTGGYYNEQFF.

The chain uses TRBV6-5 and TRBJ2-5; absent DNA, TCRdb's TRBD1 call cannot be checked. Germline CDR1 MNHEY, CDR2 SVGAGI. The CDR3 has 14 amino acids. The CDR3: CASIIRWTEETQYF.

This CDR3 reads CASSPQVLETEAFF. The chain carries TRBV12-3 or TRBV12-4 and TRBJ1-1. The CDR3 totals 14 residues.

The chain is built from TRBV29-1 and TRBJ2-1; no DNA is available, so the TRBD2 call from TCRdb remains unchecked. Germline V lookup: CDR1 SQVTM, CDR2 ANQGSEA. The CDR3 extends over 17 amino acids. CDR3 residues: CSVYGTGRESPYNEQFF.